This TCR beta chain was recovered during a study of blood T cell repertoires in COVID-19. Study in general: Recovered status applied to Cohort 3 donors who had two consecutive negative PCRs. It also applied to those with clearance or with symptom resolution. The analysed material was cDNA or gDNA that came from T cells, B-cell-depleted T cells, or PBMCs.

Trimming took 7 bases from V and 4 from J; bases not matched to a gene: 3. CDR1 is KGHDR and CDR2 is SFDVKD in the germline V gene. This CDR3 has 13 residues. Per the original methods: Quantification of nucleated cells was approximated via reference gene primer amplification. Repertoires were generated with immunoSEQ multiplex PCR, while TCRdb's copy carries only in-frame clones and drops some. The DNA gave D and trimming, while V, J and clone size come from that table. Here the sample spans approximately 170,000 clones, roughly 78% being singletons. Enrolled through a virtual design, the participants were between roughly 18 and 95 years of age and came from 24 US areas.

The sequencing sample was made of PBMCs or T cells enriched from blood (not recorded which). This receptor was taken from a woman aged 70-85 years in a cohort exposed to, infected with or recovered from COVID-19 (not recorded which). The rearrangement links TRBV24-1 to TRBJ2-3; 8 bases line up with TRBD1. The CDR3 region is CATSRGQSDTQYF. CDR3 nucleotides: TGTGCCACCAGCAGGGGGCAGTCAGATACGCAGTATTTT.